This is a list of T cell receptor beta chains from one sample in a study of vaccination effects on CD4 cells after COVID-19. No antigen is known for these receptors. Here immunoSEQ multiplex PCR was the method, and the copy in TCRdb shows in-frame clones only, minus some. The table records about 71,000 clones, approximately 72% of them present only once. The sample was CD4+ T cells from PBMCs cultured with HCoV-OC43 spike peptides, taken before COVID-19 vaccination. The receptors were gathered from a human donor who received a COVID-19 vaccine. The CDR3 runs from the conserved cysteine through the conserved F or W. Fields, in order: J gene, clone size, D gene, V gene, CDR3 protein, CDR3 DNA. A D gene is named only where the DNA matches it firmly. The listing skips clone size in some rows; elsewhere it reads once, few, many or a size class.

TRBJ1-2 | once | - | TRBV19 | CASSIVAVGYGYTF | TGTGCCAGTAGTATAGTGGCGGTGGGTTATGGCTACACCTTC
TRBJ2-1 | once | - | TRBV24-1 | CATSDPGSSYNEQFF | TGTGCCACCAGTGACCCAGGGAGCTCCTACAATGAGCAGTTCTTC
TRBJ2-5 | - | - | TRBV16 | CASSHTRTDETQYF | TGTGCCAGCAGCCACACTAGGACAGATGAGACCCAGTACTTC
TRBJ1-4 | - | TRBD1 | TRBV7-2 | CASSRDRHNEKLFF | TGTGCCAGCAGCCGGGACAGGCACAATGAAAAACTGTTTTTT
TRBJ2-5 | once | - | TRBV7-7 | CASSWGGSETQYF | TGTGCCAGCAGCTGGGGTGGGTCAGAGACCCAGTACTTC
TRBJ2-2 | - | TRBD2 | TRBV27 | CASTPTSGGPVRTGELFF | TGTGCCAGCACCCCGACTAGCGGGGGACCTGTTAGAACCGGGGAGCTGTTTTTT
TRBJ1-1 | - | TRBD1 | TRBV5-1 | CASSLSGQGRTEAFF | TGCGCCAGCAGCTTGTCTGGACAGGGGAGGACTGAAGCTTTCTTT
TRBJ1-3 | - | - | TRBV5-5 | CASSFLGPMDTIYF | TGTGCCAGCAGCTTTCTCGGCCCTATGGACACCATATATTTT
TRBJ2-3 | few | - | TRBV24-1 | CATSDSRTVTDTQYF | TGTGCCACCAGTGATTCCCGGACAGTCACAGATACGCAGTATTTT
TRBJ2-3 | - | TRBD2 | TRBV5-1 | CASSLASGVTDTQYF | TGCGCCAGCAGCTTGGCTAGCGGGGTCACAGATACGCAGTATTTT
TRBJ1-5 | - | TRBD1 | TRBV6-5 | CASSPDRGGQPQHF | TGTGCCAGCAGTCCAGACAGGGGCGGGCAGCCCCAGCATTTT
TRBJ1-2 | - | - | TRBV4-1 | CASSEPGGGSGYTF | TGCGCCAGCAGCGAACCCGGAGGGGGATCTGGCTACACCTTC
TRBJ1-1 | - | - | TRBV2 | CASRGGRSPMNTEAFF | TGTGCCAGCAGGGGGGGGCGATCCCCTATGAACACTGAAGCTTTCTTT
TRBJ1-2 | - | TRBD1 | TRBV3-1/TRBV3-2 | CASSQMDRGHGYTF | TGTGCCAGCAGCCAAATGGACAGGGGGCATGGCTACACCTTC
TRBJ2-2 | - | - | TRBV30 | CAWRVADASSGELFF | TGTGCCTGGAGGGTCGCAGACGCGTCGAGTGGGGAGCTGTTTTTT
TRBJ2-1 | - | - | TRBV5-1 | CASSLELRRNNEQFF | TGCGCCAGCAGCTTGGAATTAAGGCGGAACAATGAGCAGTTCTTC
TRBJ2-3 | - | - | TRBV9 | CASSDRASTDTQYF | TGTGCCAGCAGCGACCGGGCCTCCACAGATACGCAGTATTTT
TRBJ1-6 | once | - | TRBV7-2 | CASSLGTGTNSPLHF | TGTGCCAGCAGCTTAGGAACAGGGACGAATTCACCCCTCCACTTT
TRBJ2-3 | - | - | TRBV5-6 | CASSHQGRGDTQYF | TGTGCCAGCAGCCACCAGGGGAGAGGAGATACGCAGTATTTT
TRBJ1-4 | - | TRBD1 | TRBV6-1 | CASSDTGGEEKLFF | TGTGCCAGCAGTGACACAGGGGGCGAGGAAAAACTGTTTTTT
TRBJ1-6 | few | TRBD1 | TRBV5-1 | CASSTGTETSLHF | TGCGCCAGCAGTACCGGGACAGAGACCTCACTCCACTTT
TRBJ2-5 | - | - | TRBV5-1 | CASSSGGVVETQYF | TGCGCCAGCAGCTCTGGTGGGGTTGTAGAGACCCAGTACTTC
TRBJ2-5 | once | TRBD2 | TRBV7-2 | CASGRSGGLRRLQETQYF | TGTGCCAGTGGAAGGAGCGGGGGGCTTAGACGTCTACAAGAGACCCAGTACTTC
TRBJ2-5 | - | TRBD1 | TRBV5-1 | CASSLTQGVGETQYF | TGCGCCAGCAGCTTGACCCAGGGGGTAGGGGAGACCCAGTACTTC
TRBJ1-5 | - | - | TRBV30 | CAWSLRGFGNQPQHF | TGTGCCTGGAGCTTAAGGGGATTTGGCAATCAGCCCCAGCATTTT
TRBJ2-3 | - | TRBD2 | TRBV20-1 | CSASERGGGDTQYF | TGCAGTGCTAGTGAGCGGGGGGGCGGAGATACGCAGTATTTT
TRBJ2-1 | few | - | TRBV20-1 | CSASVREYYNEQFF | TGCAGTGCTAGTGTGAGAGAGTACTACAATGAGCAGTTCTTC
TRBJ1-1 | - | - | TRBV6-6 | CASSPTGDGTEAFF | TGTGCCAGCAGCCCGACCGGGGATGGCACTGAAGCTTTCTTT
TRBJ1-1 | - | - | TRBV12-3/TRBV12-4 | CASSLFRTFF | TGTGCCAGCAGTTTATTCAGGACTTTCTTT
TRBJ2-2 | - | - | TRBV4-3 | CASSQERGYTGELFF | TGCGCCAGCAGCCAAGAGAGAGGGTACACCGGGGAGCTGTTTTTT
TRBJ2-2 | once | TRBD1 | TRBV5-1 | CASSLSWTGNGELFF | TGCGCCAGCAGCTTGAGTTGGACAGGGAACGGGGAGCTGTTTTTT
TRBJ2-3 | - | - | TRBV5-1 | CASSLIEGLGTDTQYF | TGCGCCAGCAGCTTGATTGAGGGACTGGGCACAGATACGCAGTATTTT
TRBJ2-1 | - | TRBD2 | TRBV7-3 | CASSPSPLAGGQFF | TGTGCCAGCAGCCCCTCCCCACTAGCGGGGGGGCAGTTCTTC
TRBJ2-5 | - | TRBD2 | TRBV2 | CASNLGGRGETQYF | TGTGCCAGCAACCTGGGCGGGCGGGGGGAGACCCAGTACTTC
TRBJ2-1 | - | TRBD1 | TRBV6-6 | CASSYSVEQGASEFF | TGTGCCAGCAGTTACTCGGTCGAGCAGGGGGCTAGTGAGTTCTTC
TRBJ2-2 | - | - | TRBV18 | CASSRDTGELFF | TGTGCCAGCTCGCGCGACACCGGGGAGCTGTTTTTT
TRBJ1-3 | once | - | TRBV12-3/TRBV12-4 | CAIRDSPGNTIYF | TGTGCCATTCGGGACTCCCCAGGCAACACCATATATTTT
TRBJ2-1 | few | TRBD2 | TRBV12-3/TRBV12-4 | CASSWNGGNEQFF | TGTGCCAGCAGTTGGAACGGGGGGAATGAGCAGTTCTTC
TRBJ1-5 | - | - | TRBV6-6 | CASSTTPGQSKPQHF | TGTGCCAGCAGTACTACTCCGGGACAAAGTAAGCCCCAGCATTTT
TRBJ2-2 | few | - | TRBV19 | CASRVGNLRTGELFF | TGTGCCAGTAGGGTCGGTAACCTTCGCACCGGGGAGCTGTTTTTT